The subject of this entry is one TCR beta chain. Antigen specificity is unknown. This CDR3 contains 12 residues. CDR1 SQVTM and CDR2 ANQGSEA come from the germline V gene. V shed 6 bases and J shed 6 bases, with 11 bases lying between them. The data stem from a study of CD8+ T cells in alopecia areata. Study overall: Tofacitinib was taken orally by treated patients, and the dose was 5 to 10 mg twice daily.

Overall study findings and caveats: The study also sequences resident alphabeta T cells of normal skin in scalp samples.

Reverse transcription of extracted RNA yielded cDNA, which provided the sequencing template. The protocol was immunoSEQ multiplex PCR, while the TCRdb copy is restricted to in-frame clones and leaves out a portion. The top ten hold around 6.8% of the sample, which has 130,000 to 150,000 clones, 40% to 50% seen once. V gene TRBV29-1 combines with J gene TRBJ2-2, with D possibly being TRBD1 (6 bases). Sequenced: CD4+ T cells sorted from blood. This clonotype was obtained from a human donor with alopecia areata. The CDR3 coding sequence is TGCAGCGTATCGACAGGTCCCGGGGAGCTGTTTTTT. Translated, it gives CSVSTGPGELFF.